Listed below are T cell receptor beta chains from one sample, sequenced in a study of blood T cell repertoires in COVID-19. The method was immunoSEQ multiplex PCR; TCRdb's version includes in-frame clones alone and lacks a portion of them. The sample shows 70,000 to 75,000 clones, around 80% of them seen only once. Source material: peripheral blood. The source of these receptors is an elderly woman with active or convalescent COVID-19. Each CDR3 is given with its conserved first and last residue. The D gene is left open where the match is weak. Rows may omit the clone size; those that give it use once, few, many or a size class.

>TRBV5-1|.|TRBJ2-5|TRBD2
TGCGCCAGCAGCTTGAGTCGCCTAGCGGGAAGGGAGACCCAGTACTTC
CASSLSRLAGRETQYF
>TRBV2|.|TRBJ1-2|.
TGTGCCAGCAGTGCCGAAACAGGGCGGATATACGGCTACACCTTC
CASSAETGRIYGYTF
>TRBV16|.|TRBJ2-5|.
TGTGCCAGCAGCCAATTAAGCGAACAGACCCAGTACTTC
CASSQLSEQTQYF
>TRBV4-1|.|TRBJ1-4|.
TGCGCCAGCAGCAAGAACTTACTGAGGGAAAAACTGTTTTTT
CASSKNLLREKLFF
>TRBV4-2|.|TRBJ2-2|TRBD2
TGTGCCAGCAGCCAAAGGCTAGCGGGAGGCACCGGGGAGCTGTTTTTT
CASSQRLAGGTGELFF
>TRBV5-1|.|TRBJ2-4|TRBD1
TGCGCCAGCAGCCCCGGACAGGGCCAAGCCAAAAACATTCAGTACTTC
CASSPGQGQAKNIQYF
>TRBV28|.|TRBJ1-6|.
TGTGCCAGCAGTTTACAGGGCTATAATTCACCCCTCCACTTT
CASSLQGYNSPLHF
>TRBV18|.|TRBJ1-2|.
TGTGCCAGCTCACCACCGACGGCCGGGTACTATGGCTACACCTTC
CASSPPTAGYYGYTF
>TRBV5-1|.|TRBJ2-3|TRBD1
TGCGCCAGCAGCGTCCGACAGGGAATCACAGATACGCAGTATTTT
CASSVRQGITDTQYF
>TRBV5-1|.|TRBJ2-3|TRBD2
TGCGCCAGCAGCTTGGATGGCGGGGGGGCGGCAGATACGCAGTATTTT
CASSLDGGGAADTQYF
>TRBV29-1|.|TRBJ1-2|.
TGCAGCGTTGGGGGTCAACAGGTGGGCTATGGCTACACCTTC
CSVGGQQVGYGYTF
>TRBV3-1/TRBV3-2|.|TRBJ2-2|TRBD2
TGTGCCAGCAGCCAAGGACTAGCGGGGACCGGGGAGCTGTTTTTT
CASSQGLAGTGELFF
>TRBV28|.|TRBJ2-3|TRBD1
TGTGCCAGCAGTTTAGCGACAGGGGGCGCTTATACGCAGTATTTT
CASSLATGGAYTQYF
>TRBV7-9|.|TRBJ1-2|.
TGTGCCAGCAGCTTCGGGGGGCCAGGGGTCTATGGCTACACCTTC
CASSFGGPGVYGYTF
>TRBV3-1/TRBV3-2|.|TRBJ2-7|TRBD1
TGTGCCAGCAGCCAAGGTACTGGACAGGGCTTCGAGCAGTACTTC
CASSQGTGQGFEQYF
>TRBV2|.|TRBJ1-2|TRBD1
TGTGCCAGCAGTGATCAGGGGGCAGTTCTCTATGGCTACACCTTC
CASSDQGAVLYGYTF
>TRBV28|.|TRBJ1-6|.
TGTGCCAGCGGAGGGCAAAGGTATAATTCACCCCTCCACTTT
CASGGQRYNSPLHF
>TRBV28|.|TRBJ2-5|.
TGTGCCAGCAGCCCCCCCCAGTGGAGCCAAGAGACCCAGTACTTC
CASSPPQWSQETQYF
>TRBV18|once|TRBJ2-7|.
TGTGCCAGCTCACCTCCCGGCGGCCTTCGTGACTACGAGCAGTACTTC
CASSPPGGLRDYEQYF
>TRBV11-3|.|TRBJ2-7|TRBD2
TGTGCCAGCAGCAAACCTAAGGCCGTAGCGGGCTTCGACGAGCAGTACTTC
CASSKPKAVAGFDEQYF
>TRBV9|.|TRBJ2-5|.
TGTGCCAGCAGCGGAGACGGACAGCGCCAAGAGACCCAGTACTTC
CASSGDGQRQETQYF
>TRBV9|few|TRBJ1-5|.
TGTGCCAGCTCCGGGGGAGGGCCCAATCAGCCCCAGCATTTT
CASSGGGPNQPQHF